The 7 T cell receptor beta chains below all came from one sample that was sequenced in a study of T cell therapy after organ transplantation. Their recognized antigens are unknown. Clones were sequenced by immunoSEQ multiplex PCR, and TCRdb holds only the in-frame ones, with some missing. This table has about 48,000 clones, 94% appearing once. The sequencing used CD8+ T cells from blood, collected before autologous CMV-specific T cell therapy. These receptor sequences come from a human patient who had received a solid organ transplant and had CMV disease.

This chain uses TRBV5-6 with TRBJ1-1, with D uncertain. Germline V gives CDR1 SGHDT, CDR2 YYEEEE. The CDR3 contains 12 residues. Trimming left V 0 bases short and J 6 bases short, with 6 bases between. The CDR3 loop is CASSLAVAEAFF. The DNA of the CDR3 is TGTGCCAGCAGCTTGGCCGTGGCTGAAGCTTTCTTT.

This chain links TRBV19 with TRBJ2-2, with D perhaps matching TRBD2 (5 bases). The CDR3 length is 18 residues. V shed 0 bases and J shed 2 bases, with 16 bases lying between them. CDR1 LNHDA and CDR2 SQIVND come from the germline V gene (reference sequence). The CDR3 protein is CASSIDRAGPPNTGELFF. The CDR3 region has the DNA TGTGCCAGTAGTATAGATAGGGCGGGTCCACCAAACACCGGGGAGCTGTTTTTT.

The chain employs TRBV5-8 and TRBJ1-1; D is undetermined. Deletions cut 2 bases from V and 1 base from J, with 9 bases between. CDR1 SGHTS and CDR2 YDEGEE come from the germline V gene. This CDR3 region has 14 residues. CDR3 sequence: CASSLTERNTEAFF. The CDR3 DNA reads as TGTGCCAGCAGCTTAACGGAGAGGAACACTGAAGCTTTCTTT.

The rearrangement links TRBV5-1 to TRBJ2-2, with a weak D call TRBD2 (6 bases). This CDR3 region has 18 residues. Trimming cost V 0 bases and J 2 bases, with 17 bases left between them. CDR1 is SGHRS and CDR2 is YFSETQ in the germline V gene. CDR3 protein: CASSLDGFRRGNTGELFF. Here the CDR3 DNA reads TGCGCCAGCAGCTTGGATGGGTTTCGGAGGGGTAACACCGGGGAGCTGTTTTTT.

The rearrangement uses TRBV19 and TRBJ2-2, with D uncertain. The CDR3 loop spans 14 amino acids. V lost 6 bases and J 1 base, leaving 9 bases between the germline ends. Germline V CDR1 and CDR2: LNHDA, SQIVND (reference sequence). CDR3 DNA: TGTGCCAGTAGCCCCGTGTGGAACACCGGGGAGCTGTTTTTT. Translated: CASSPVWNTGELFF.

This chain uses TRBV7-6 with TRBJ2-5; perhaps TRBD2 as D (6 bases). Trimming removed 1 base from V and 2 bases from J, with 14 bases in between. Germline assignment: CDR1 SGHVS and CDR2 FNYEAQ. CDR3 length: 16 amino acids. The CDR3 DNA is TGTGCCAGCAGCTTAGTGTCGGGGGAAGGGCAAGAGACCCAGTACTTC. It encodes CASSLVSGEGQETQYF. Based on the CDR3 plus reference TRBV7-6 and TRBJ2-5, the full variable domain is GAGVSQSPRYKVTKRGQDVALRCDPISGHVSLYWYRQALGQGPEFLTYFNYEAQQDKSGLPNDRFSAERPEGSISTLTIQRTEQRDSAMYRCASSLVSGEGQETQYFGPGTRLLVL.

The gene calls are TRBV6-6 and TRBJ2-7, with D perhaps matching TRBD1 (5 bases). CDR1 MNHNY and CDR2 SVGAGI come from the germline V gene (reference sequence). The ends were cut back, 6 bases at V and 0 bases at J, with 12 bases in the middle. The CDR3 totals 14 residues. The CDR3 loop is CASSTGGSSYEQYF. In DNA form, the CDR3 reads TGTGCCAGCAGCACAGGCGGCAGCTCCTACGAGCAGTACTTC.